The present entry profiles one TCR beta chain with its context. Its target is not known. Synthetically made TCR analog templates were put into each PCR as spikes. The assay was immunoSEQ multiplex PCR, and TCRdb's table has in-frame clones only and misses some. The sample has around 100,000 clones, around 90% seen once. This CDR3 comprises 18 residues. CDR1 and CDR2 from the germline V gene are LNHDA and SQIVND (reference sequence). J gave up 1 base and V 4 bases, and 5 bases lay outside the gene matches. The data stem from a study of PD-L1 blockade in urothelial cancer. Study as a whole: Investigators checked blood 3 weeks (second dose) and 6 weeks after treatment start. Median T cell yield per blood sample was around 130,000 cells.

Study conclusions and caveats: Below-median pretreatment blood TCR clonality was a predictor of better survival.

Time point in this sample: pretreatment peripheral blood. The specimen comprised PBMCs, sampled around atezolizumab (anti-PD-L1) treatment. The chain combines TRBV19 with TRBJ2-1; 15 nucleotides align to TRBD2. The receptor was isolated from a man aged 60 to 69 with urothelial cancer. This chain's CDR3 is CASSTGLAGGGSYNEQFF. The CDR3 bases are TGTGCCAGTAGTACGGGACTAGCGGGAGGCGGTTCCTACAATGAGCAGTTCTTC.